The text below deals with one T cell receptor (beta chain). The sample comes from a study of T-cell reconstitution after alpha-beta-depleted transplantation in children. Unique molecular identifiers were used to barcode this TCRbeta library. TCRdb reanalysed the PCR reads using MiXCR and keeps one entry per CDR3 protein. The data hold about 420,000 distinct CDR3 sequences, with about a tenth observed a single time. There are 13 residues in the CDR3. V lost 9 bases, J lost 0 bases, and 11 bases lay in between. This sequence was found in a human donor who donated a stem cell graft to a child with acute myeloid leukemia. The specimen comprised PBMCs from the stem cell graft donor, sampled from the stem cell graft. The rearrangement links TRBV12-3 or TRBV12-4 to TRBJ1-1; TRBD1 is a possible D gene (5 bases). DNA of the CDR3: TGTGCCAGTAAACAGGTGATGAACACTGAAGCTTTCTTT. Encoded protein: CASKQVMNTEAFF.